This paragraph covers one T cell receptor (beta chain) sequence. The data originate from a study of blood T cell repertoires in COVID-19. The protocol was immunoSEQ multiplex PCR, while the TCRdb copy is restricted to in-frame clones and leaves out a portion. The top ten clones hold about 5.8% of a sample with 76,000 or so clones, approximately 89% of them seen once. J gave up 6 bases and V 3 bases, and 12 bases lay outside the gene matches. CDR1 and CDR2 (germline): SGHNT, YENEEA. The CDR3 has 16 amino acids. The rearrangement links TRBV11-3 to TRBJ2-7, with TRBD1 matching 9 bases. The specimen sequenced was peripheral blood. This TCR derives from a human donor in a cohort sampled during active COVID-19. In nucleotides, the CDR3 is TGTGCCAGCAGCTTGGGGACCGGGACAGGGATCTCCGAGCAGTACTTC. This sequence encodes CASSLGTGTGISEQYF.